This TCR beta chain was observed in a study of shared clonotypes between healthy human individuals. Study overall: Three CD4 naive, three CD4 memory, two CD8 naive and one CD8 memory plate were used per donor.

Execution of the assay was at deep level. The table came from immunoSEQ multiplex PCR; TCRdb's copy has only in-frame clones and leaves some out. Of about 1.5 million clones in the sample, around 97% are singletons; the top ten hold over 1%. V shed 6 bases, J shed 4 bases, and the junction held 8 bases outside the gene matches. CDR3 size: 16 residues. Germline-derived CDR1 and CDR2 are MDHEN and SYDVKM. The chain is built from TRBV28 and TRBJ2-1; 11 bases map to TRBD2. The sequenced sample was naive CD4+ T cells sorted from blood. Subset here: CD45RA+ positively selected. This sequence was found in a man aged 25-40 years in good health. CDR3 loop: CASRGDSGRGYNEQFF. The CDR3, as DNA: TGTGCCAGCAGGGGAGATAGCGGGAGGGGGTACAATGAGCAGTTCTTC.